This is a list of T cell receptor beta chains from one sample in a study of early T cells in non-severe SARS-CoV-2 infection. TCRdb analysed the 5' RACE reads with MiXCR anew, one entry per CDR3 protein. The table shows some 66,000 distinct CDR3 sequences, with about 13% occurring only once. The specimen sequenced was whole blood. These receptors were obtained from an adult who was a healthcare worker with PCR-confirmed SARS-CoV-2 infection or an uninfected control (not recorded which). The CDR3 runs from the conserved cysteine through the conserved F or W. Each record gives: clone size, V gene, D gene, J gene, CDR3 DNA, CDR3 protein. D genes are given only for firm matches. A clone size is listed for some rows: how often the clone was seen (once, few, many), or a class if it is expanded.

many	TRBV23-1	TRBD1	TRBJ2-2	TGCGCCAGCAGTCCCGACAGGGTCAACACCGGGGAGCTGTTTTTT	CASSPDRVNTGELFF
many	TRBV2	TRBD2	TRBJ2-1	TGTGCCAGCAGTGAGCGGGAGCTAAGGAATGAGCAGTTCTTC	CASSERELRNEQFF
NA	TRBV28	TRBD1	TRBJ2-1	TGTGCCAGCACCAGGGGGATAGATGAGCAGTTCTTC	CASTRGIDEQFF
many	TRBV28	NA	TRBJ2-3	TGTGCCACCCGACCGGGCACAGATACGCAGTATTTT	CATRPGTDTQYF
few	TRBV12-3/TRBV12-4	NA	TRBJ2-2	TGTGCCAGCACCAACCAGGGATCCGGGGAGCTGTTTTTT	CASTNQGSGELFF
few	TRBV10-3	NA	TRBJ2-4	TGTGCCATCAAAGGGCCAAAAAACATTCAGTACTTC	CAIKGPKNIQYF
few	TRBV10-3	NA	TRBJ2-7	TGTGCCATCAGTGAAGCCGGGACAATCTTAGCCGAGCAGTACTTC	CAISEAGTILAEQYF
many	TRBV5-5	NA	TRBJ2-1	TGTGCCAGCAGGGGAGATATCTCCTACAATGAGCAGTTCTTC	CASRGDISYNEQFF
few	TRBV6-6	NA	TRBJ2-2	TGTGCCAGCAGTTACTCGGGACAAACCGGGGAGCTGTTTTTT	CASSYSGQTGELFF
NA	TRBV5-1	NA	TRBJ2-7	TGCGCCAGCAGCTTCAGGGGCGCCTACGAGCAGTACTTC	CASSFRGAYEQYF
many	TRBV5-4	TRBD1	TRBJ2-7	TGTGCCAGCAGCTTTCCCGACAGGGCGGAGCGGTACTTC	CASSFPDRAERYF
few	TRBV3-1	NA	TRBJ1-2	TGTGCCAGCAGCCAAGATACGGGGCCCCATGGCTACACCTTC	CASSQDTGPHGYTF
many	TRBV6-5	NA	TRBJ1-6	TGTGCCAGCCGACCGGGGCTGGGTAATTCACCCCTCCACTTT	CASRPGLGNSPLHF
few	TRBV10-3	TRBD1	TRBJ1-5	TGTGCCATCAGCCCCGGACAGGGAGGTCAGCCCCAGCATTTT	CAISPGQGGQPQHF
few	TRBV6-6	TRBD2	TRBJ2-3	TGTGCCAGCGATCACAGCGGGAGTATAGATACGCAGTATTTT	CASDHSGSIDTQYF
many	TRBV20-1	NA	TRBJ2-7	TGCAGTGCTAGACCCCCTAATTCCTACGAGCAGTACTTC	CSARPPNSYEQYF
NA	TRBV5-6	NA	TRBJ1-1	TGTGCCAGCAGCTTGGTCAATAGGGAAAACACTGAAGCTTTCTTT	CASSLVNRENTEAFF
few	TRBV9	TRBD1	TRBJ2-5	TGTGCCAGCAGCTCGTGGACAGGGGGATTCCAAGAGACCCAGTACTTC	CASSSWTGGFQETQYF
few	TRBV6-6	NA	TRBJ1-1	TGTGCCAGCAGTTATCATACGAACACTGAAGCTTTCTTT	CASSYHTNTEAFF
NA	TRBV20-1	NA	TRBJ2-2	TGCAGTGCTAGAGATGGCCTGGGAGTAGGGGAGCTGTTTTTT	CSARDGLGVGELFF
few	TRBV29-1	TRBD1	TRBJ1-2	TGCAGCTCCCGGGGGACAGGGGCACAACGCTACTATGGCTACACCTTC	CSSRGTGAQRYYGYTF
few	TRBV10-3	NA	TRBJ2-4	TGTGCCATCAGTGGATCAGGGTCGGCCAAAAACATTCAGTACTTC	CAISGSGSAKNIQYF
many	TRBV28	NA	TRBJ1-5	TGTGCCAGCAGTCCTACGGGACACCAGCCCCAGCATTTT	CASSPTGHQPQHF
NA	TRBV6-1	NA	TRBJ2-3	TGTGCCAGCAGTGCAGGGGAGTCTAGCACAGATACGCAGTATTTT	CASSAGESSTDTQYF
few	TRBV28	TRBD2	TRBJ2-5	TGTGCCAGCAGCAAGGGACTAGCGGTCCAAGAGACCCAGTACTTC	CASSKGLAVQETQYF
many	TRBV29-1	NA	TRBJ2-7	TGCAGCGTTGAGTCAGCCTACGAGCAGTACTTC	CSVESAYEQYF
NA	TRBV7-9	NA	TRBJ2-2	TGTGCCAGCACCCCCGGGACACCGAACACCGGGGAGCTGTTTTTT	CASTPGTPNTGELFF
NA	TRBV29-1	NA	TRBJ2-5	TGCAGCGTTGATCGGGGGATTCAAGAGACCCAGTACTTC	CSVDRGIQETQYF
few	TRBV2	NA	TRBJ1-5	TGTGCCAGCAGTGAAAGCCGGGTCAATCAGCCCCAGCATTTT	CASSESRVNQPQHF
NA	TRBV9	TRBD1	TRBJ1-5	TGTGCCAGCAGCGTAGAACCCGGGACAGGGGGCAGCAATCAGCCCCAGCATTTT	CASSVEPGTGGSNQPQHF
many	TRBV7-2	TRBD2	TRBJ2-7	TGTGCCAGCAGCCCTGCGGGGACTAGGGAAGGCGAGCAGTACTTC	CASSPAGTREGEQYF
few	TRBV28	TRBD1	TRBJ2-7	TGTGCCAGCAGGACTCAGACAGGGGGATCCTACGAGCAGTACTTC	CASRTQTGGSYEQYF
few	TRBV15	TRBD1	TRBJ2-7	TGTGCCACCAGCCCGGAGCGACAGGGAGCCTCCTACGAGCAGTACTTC	CATSPERQGASYEQYF
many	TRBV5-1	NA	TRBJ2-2	TGCGCCAGCAGCTTAGTTGGACCACCCGGGGAGCTGTTTTTT	CASSLVGPPGELFF
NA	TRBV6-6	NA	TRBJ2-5	TGTGCCAGCAGCCCACCAGGGCGGGGAAAAGAGACCCAGTACTTC	CASSPPGRGKETQYF
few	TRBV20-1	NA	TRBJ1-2	TGCAGTGCCACCTCCCCGGGGCCGGGGGGGGACTATGGCTACACCTTC	CSATSPGPGGDYGYTF
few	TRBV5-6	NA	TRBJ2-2	TGTGCCAGCAGTCCCAGAGGGGTCACCGGGGAGCTGTTTTTT	CASSPRGVTGELFF
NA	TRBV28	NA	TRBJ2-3	TGTGCCAGCAGTATTAGGGGATATGGTACGCAGTATTTT	CASSIRGYGTQYF
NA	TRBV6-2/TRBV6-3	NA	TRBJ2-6	TGTGCCAGCAAGGATTCTGGGGCCAACGTCCTGACTTTC	CASKDSGANVLTF
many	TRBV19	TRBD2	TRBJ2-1	TGTGCCAGTAGTACCTACCGACTAGCGGGAGGCCTCTACAATGAGCAGTTCTTC	CASSTYRLAGGLYNEQFF